This TCR beta chain emerged from a study of Graves' ophthalmopathy and Graves' hyperthyroidism. Hyperthyroidism in these 18- to 65-year-old patients was newly diagnosed, lasting under 2 months. CDR3 length equals 14 residues. The V segment lost 9 bases and the J segment 5 bases; nucleotides outside the gene matches: 11. Germline V gene data show CDR1 as LNHDA and CDR2 as SQIVND (reference sequence). In regard to this clonotype: What it binds is unknown.

Study-wide findings and caveats: Blood samples also showed most expanded thyroid clonotypes exceeding 0.001 frequency.

Investigators amplified TCR beta CDR3 regions from RNA transcripts. Second-round multiplex PCR came after a first-round RT-PCR that employed HTBI primers. In TCRdb, the multiplex PCR reads were re-called with MiXCR into one record per CDR3 protein. The sample records over a million distinct CDR3 sequences, 35% to 40% being singletons. The chain combines TRBV19 with TRBJ2-7; 9 nucleotides match TRBD1. The material sequenced was peripheral blood or thyroid tissue (not recorded which). The clonotype comes from an adult man with Graves' hyperthyroidism. CDR3 DNA sequence: TGTGCCAGCAGGCGTACAGGGGGCCTGGACGAGCAGTACTTC. Its protein is CASRRTGGLDEQYF.